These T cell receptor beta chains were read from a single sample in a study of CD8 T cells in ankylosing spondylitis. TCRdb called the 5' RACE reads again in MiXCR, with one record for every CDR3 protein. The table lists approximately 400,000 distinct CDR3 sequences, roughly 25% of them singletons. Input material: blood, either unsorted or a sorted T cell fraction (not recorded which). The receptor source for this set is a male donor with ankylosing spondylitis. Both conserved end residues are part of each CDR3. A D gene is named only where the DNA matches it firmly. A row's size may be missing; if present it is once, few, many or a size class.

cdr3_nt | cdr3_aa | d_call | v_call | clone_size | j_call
TGCGCCAGCAGCTTGGCTGCGGGAGGTCAGTACAATGAGCAGTTCTTC | CASSLAAGGQYNEQFF | TRBD2 | TRBV5-1 | - | TRBJ2-1
TGTGCCAGCACCGCGGGCCACGGTCAGCCCCAGCATTTT | CASTAGHGQPQHF | - | TRBV2 | few | TRBJ1-5
TGTGCCACCAATACAGGGTCCTCCTACAATGAGCAGTTCTTC | CATNTGSSYNEQFF | - | TRBV6-1 | - | TRBJ2-1
TGTGCCAGCAGTTACGATAGCGACTACGGGGAGCTGTTTTTT | CASSYDSDYGELFF | - | TRBV6-2/TRBV6-3 | - | TRBJ2-2
TGCAGTGCCAAGACTAGCGGGACAGAGACCCAGTACTTC | CSAKTSGTETQYF | TRBD2 | TRBV20-1 | - | TRBJ2-5
TGTGCCATCAGTGACGGGCCTAATGAAAAACTGTTTTTT | CAISDGPNEKLFF | - | TRBV10-3 | few | TRBJ1-4
TGTGCCAGCAGTGAAGCGCTCGGTAGGGTGGCCGAGCAGTACTTC | CASSEALGRVAEQYF | - | TRBV2 | few | TRBJ2-7
TGTGCCACCAGCAGAGACCCTGGGAACACTGAAGCTTTCTTT | CATSRDPGNTEAFF | - | TRBV15 | - | TRBJ1-1
TGCGCCAGCAGCGCACAGGGGACCTACGAGCAGTACTTC | CASSAQGTYEQYF | TRBD1 | TRBV5-1 | - | TRBJ2-7
TGCAGCGTCGTAGGCCCGACAGGGATGAACACTGAAGCTTTCTTT | CSVVGPTGMNTEAFF | TRBD1 | TRBV29-1 | - | TRBJ1-1
TGTGCCAGCAGTGAATCCTCGGGACACCGGTCACCCCTCCACTTT | CASSESSGHRSPLHF | - | TRBV25-1 | few | TRBJ1-6
TGTGCCAGCCACAGGGCGGCTAATGAAAAACTGTTTTTT | CASHRAANEKLFF | - | TRBV6-1 | - | TRBJ1-4
TGTGCCAGCAGTTTAACGAGGCTAGCCCATGGGCCGGAGACCCAGTACTTC | CASSLTRLAHGPETQYF | - | TRBV12-3/TRBV12-4 | few | TRBJ2-5
TGTGCCAGCTCACCAGCGGGAGGAGTCACAGATACGCAGTATTTT | CASSPAGGVTDTQYF | TRBD2 | TRBV18 | few | TRBJ2-3
TGCAGTGCTAGAAGGGCGGGAGGGCTTCTGGGTACGCAGTATTTT | CSARRAGGLLGTQYF | TRBD2 | TRBV20-1 | few | TRBJ2-3
TGTGCCAGCAGCCAGACTAGCAGAAACACCGGGGAGCTGTTTTTT | CASSQTSRNTGELFF | TRBD2 | TRBV7-9 | once | TRBJ2-2
TGCAGTGCTACGAAAGGAATCGGCACAGATACGCAGTATTTT | CSATKGIGTDTQYF | - | TRBV20-1 | - | TRBJ2-3
TGCAGCGCGTCACCGACTAGTACTAACAATGAGCAGTTCTTC | CSASPTSTNNEQFF | - | TRBV29-1 | - | TRBJ2-1
TGTGCCAGCAGAGACAGGGCGGCTAATGAAAAACTGTTTTTT | CASRDRAANEKLFF | TRBD1 | TRBV12-3/TRBV12-4 | - | TRBJ1-4
TGCAGTCTACTCATAGCGGGAGGGCAAGAGACCCAGTACTTC | CSLLIAGGQETQYF | TRBD2 | TRBV20-1 | - | TRBJ2-5
TGCGCCAGCAGCTGGGGACTAGTTGATAATGAGCAGTTCTTC | CASSWGLVDNEQFF | TRBD2 | TRBV5-1 | many | TRBJ2-1
TGCAGCGTTAGTGCGGCGGGCGAGCAGTACTTC | CSVSAAGEQYF | - | TRBV29-1 | - | TRBJ2-7
TGTGCCAGCAGCTACATCGGGGCTAATCAGCCCCAGCATTTT | CASSYIGANQPQHF | - | TRBV7-2 | few | TRBJ1-5
TGCAGTGCTGACCCTGGACTTCGGGGTCCGGAGACCCAGTACTTC | CSADPGLRGPETQYF | - | TRBV20-1 | - | TRBJ2-5
TGTGCCAGCAGCCAAGGCTACAGGGGTGGGACTGAAGCTTTCTTT | CASSQGYRGGTEAFF | TRBD1 | TRBV3-1 | few | TRBJ1-1
TGTGCCAGCTCACCAGGGGGGAGCGGCTATGGCTACACCTTC | CASSPGGSGYGYTF | - | TRBV18 | - | TRBJ1-2
TGTGCCAGCAGTTTAACCCCGGGGGGGCGGTTCTCCTACAATGAGCAGTTCTTC | CASSLTPGGRFSYNEQFF | TRBD2 | TRBV12-3/TRBV12-4 | few | TRBJ2-1
TGCGCCAGCAGCGATGTCGCGGGAGGAGTGGATGAGCAGTTCTTC | CASSDVAGGVDEQFF | TRBD2 | TRBV5-1 | - | TRBJ2-1
TGCGCCAGCAACTTGGGACTGGCCCAAGAGACCCAGTACTTC | CASNLGLAQETQYF | - | TRBV5-1 | few | TRBJ2-5
TGTGCCAGCAGCTTCGGGGAATCAAGCTATGGCTACACCTTC | CASSFGESSYGYTF | - | TRBV7-9 | - | TRBJ1-2
TGTGCCAGCAGTTTTTCTCGGGACAGCCGTTATGGCTACACCTTC | CASSFSRDSRYGYTF | TRBD1 | TRBV2 | - | TRBJ1-2
TGCGCCAGCAGCTCCCGCCGGGGGACTACAAACACCGGGGAGCTGTTTTTT | CASSSRRGTTNTGELFF | TRBD2 | TRBV5-1 | - | TRBJ2-2
TGTGCCAGCAGTCCCCCCGACAGGACGCAGTTCTTC | CASSPPDRTQFF | - | TRBV12-3/TRBV12-4 | - | TRBJ2-1
TGCAGTGCGCCCTTTGAAAAGAGGACTTTCTTT | CSAPFEKRTFF | - | TRBV20-1 | once | TRBJ1-1
TGTGCCAGCAGCCACTCTGGGGCCAACGTCCTGACTTTC | CASSHSGANVLTF | - | TRBV12-3/TRBV12-4 | many | TRBJ2-6
TGCGCCAGCAGCTTGGGTCAGGGGGTCGCAGATACGCAGTATTTT | CASSLGQGVADTQYF | TRBD1 | TRBV5-1 | few | TRBJ2-3
TGTGCCAGCAGTGAGGGGACAGGGACTGAAGCTTTCTTT | CASSEGTGTEAFF | TRBD1 | TRBV2 | - | TRBJ1-1
TGCGCCAGCAGCTTGCTGGGACCGTCGAACACCGGGGAGCTGTTTTTT | CASSLLGPSNTGELFF | - | TRBV5-1 | few | TRBJ2-2
TGCAGTGCCTGGGACACGGCTGGGAATGAGCAGTTCTTC | CSAWDTAGNEQFF | - | TRBV20-1 | - | TRBJ2-1
TGTGCCAGCAGCTTGGCTGTAGCGGGGCCAGATACGCAGTATTTT | CASSLAVAGPDTQYF | TRBD2 | TRBV5-6 | - | TRBJ2-3
TGCGCCAGCAGCCTCCTGGGACAGGGGAAAGTCTATAATTCACCCCTCCACTTT | CASSLLGQGKVYNSPLHF | TRBD1 | TRBV5-1 | - | TRBJ1-6
TGTGCCAGCAGCATTCCTAGCACAGATACGCAGTATTTT | CASSIPSTDTQYF | - | TRBV7-2 | few | TRBJ2-3
TGTGCCAGCAGTCCGGGACAGGGGAAGGGCTACACCTTC | CASSPGQGKGYTF | TRBD1 | TRBV27 | - | TRBJ1-2
TGTGCCAGCAGTCGGGGACCTGAGAGGGACTACACCTTC | CASSRGPERDYTF | - | TRBV7-2 | - | TRBJ1-2
TGCGCCAGCAGCCCGGTAGGGGATCTGGACACAGATACGCAGTATTTT | CASSPVGDLDTDTQYF | - | TRBV5-1 | - | TRBJ2-3
TGCGCCAGCAGCTACTCGGGACTAGCGGACTACAATGAGCAGTTCTTC | CASSYSGLADYNEQFF | TRBD2 | TRBV5-1 | - | TRBJ2-1
TGTGCCAGCAGCCAGCGGGAGACCACCGGGGAGCTGTTTTTT | CASSQRETTGELFF | TRBD2 | TRBV9 | - | TRBJ2-2
TGTGCCAGCAGCGGGACTAGCGGGAGAACAGATACGCAGTATTTT | CASSGTSGRTDTQYF | TRBD2 | TRBV3-1 | - | TRBJ2-3
TGTGCCAGCAGTTTAGGACAGGGCGGGGATACGCAGTATTTT | CASSLGQGGDTQYF | TRBD1 | TRBV7-2 | many | TRBJ2-3
TGTGCCAGCAGCTACCGGACTAGGTTTTACAATGAGCAGTTCTTC | CASSYRTRFYNEQFF | TRBD2 | TRBV7-6 | many | TRBJ2-1
TGCAGTGCTAGGCCCGGGCCAATGAATGAAAAACTGTTTTTT | CSARPGPMNEKLFF | - | TRBV20-1 | - | TRBJ1-4
TGTGCCAGCAGCCGTAGCGGGAGCTACAATGAGCAGTTCTTC | CASSRSGSYNEQFF | TRBD2 | TRBV5-8 | few | TRBJ2-1
TGCGCCAGCAGCTTGGTTATTGGCAGTCAGGCTTTCTTT | CASSLVIGSQAFF | - | TRBV5-1 | - | TRBJ1-1
TGTGCCAGCAGCACAAGGACAGGGTCAGTAACAGATACGCAGTATTTT | CASSTRTGSVTDTQYF | TRBD1 | TRBV7-9 | few | TRBJ2-3
TGCAGTGCCCGGGAGGGGACAGGGTACAATGAGCAGTTCTTC | CSAREGTGYNEQFF | - | TRBV20-1 | few | TRBJ2-1
TGTGCCAGCTCACCCGCGGGCAGGAGGAATGAAAAACTGTTTTTT | CASSPAGRRNEKLFF | - | TRBV18 | - | TRBJ1-4